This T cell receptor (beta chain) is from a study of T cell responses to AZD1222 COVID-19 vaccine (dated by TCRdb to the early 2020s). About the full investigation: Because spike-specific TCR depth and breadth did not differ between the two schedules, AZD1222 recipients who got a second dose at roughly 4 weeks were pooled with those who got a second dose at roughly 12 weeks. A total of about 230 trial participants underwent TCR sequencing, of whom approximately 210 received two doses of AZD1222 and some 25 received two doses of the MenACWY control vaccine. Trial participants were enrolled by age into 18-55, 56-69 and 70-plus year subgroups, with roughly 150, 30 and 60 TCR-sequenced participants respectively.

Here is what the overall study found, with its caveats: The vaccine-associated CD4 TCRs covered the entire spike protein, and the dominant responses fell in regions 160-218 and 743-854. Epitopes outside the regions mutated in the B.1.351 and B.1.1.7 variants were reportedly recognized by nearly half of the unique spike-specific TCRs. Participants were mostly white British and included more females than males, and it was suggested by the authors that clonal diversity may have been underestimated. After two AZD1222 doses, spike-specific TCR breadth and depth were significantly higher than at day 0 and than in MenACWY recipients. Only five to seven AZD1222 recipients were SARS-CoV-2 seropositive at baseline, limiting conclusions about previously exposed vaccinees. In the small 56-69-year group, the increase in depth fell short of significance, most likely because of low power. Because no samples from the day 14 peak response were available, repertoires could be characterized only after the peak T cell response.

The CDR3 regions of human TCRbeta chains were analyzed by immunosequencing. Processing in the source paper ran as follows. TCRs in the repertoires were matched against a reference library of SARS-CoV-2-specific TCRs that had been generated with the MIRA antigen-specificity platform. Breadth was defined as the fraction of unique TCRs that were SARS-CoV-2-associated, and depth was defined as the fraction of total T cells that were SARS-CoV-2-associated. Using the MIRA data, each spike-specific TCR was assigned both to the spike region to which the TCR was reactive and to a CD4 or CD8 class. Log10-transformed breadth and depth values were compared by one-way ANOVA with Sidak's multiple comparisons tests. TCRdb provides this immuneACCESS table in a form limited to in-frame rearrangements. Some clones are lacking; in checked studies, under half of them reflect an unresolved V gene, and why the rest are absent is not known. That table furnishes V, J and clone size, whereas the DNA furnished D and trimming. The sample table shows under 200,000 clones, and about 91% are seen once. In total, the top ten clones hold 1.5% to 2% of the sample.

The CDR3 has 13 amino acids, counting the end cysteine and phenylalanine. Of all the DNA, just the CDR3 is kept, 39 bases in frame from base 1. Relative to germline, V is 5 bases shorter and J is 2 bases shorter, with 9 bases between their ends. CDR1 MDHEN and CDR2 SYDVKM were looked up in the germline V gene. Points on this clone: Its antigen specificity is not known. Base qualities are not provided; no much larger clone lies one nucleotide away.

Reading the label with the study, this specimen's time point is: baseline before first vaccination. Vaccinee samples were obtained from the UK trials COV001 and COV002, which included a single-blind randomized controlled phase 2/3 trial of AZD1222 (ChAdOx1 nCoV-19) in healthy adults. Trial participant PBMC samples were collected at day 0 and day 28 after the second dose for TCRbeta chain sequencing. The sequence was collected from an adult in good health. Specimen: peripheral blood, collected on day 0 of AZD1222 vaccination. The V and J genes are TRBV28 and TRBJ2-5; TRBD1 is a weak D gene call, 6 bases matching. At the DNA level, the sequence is TGTGCCAGCAGTGGGACAAGACAAGAGACCCAGTACTTC. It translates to CASSGTRQETQYF.